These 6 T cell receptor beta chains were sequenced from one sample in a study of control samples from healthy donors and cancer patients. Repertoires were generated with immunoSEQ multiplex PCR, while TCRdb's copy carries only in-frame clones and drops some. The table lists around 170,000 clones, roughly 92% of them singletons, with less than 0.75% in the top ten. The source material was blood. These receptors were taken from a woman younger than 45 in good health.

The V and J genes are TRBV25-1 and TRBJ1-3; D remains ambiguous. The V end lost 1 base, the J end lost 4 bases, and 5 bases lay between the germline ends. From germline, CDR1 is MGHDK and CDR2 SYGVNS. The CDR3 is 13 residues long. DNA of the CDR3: TGTGCCAGCAGTGAATCTTTCGGAAACACCATATATTTT. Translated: CASSESFGNTIYF.

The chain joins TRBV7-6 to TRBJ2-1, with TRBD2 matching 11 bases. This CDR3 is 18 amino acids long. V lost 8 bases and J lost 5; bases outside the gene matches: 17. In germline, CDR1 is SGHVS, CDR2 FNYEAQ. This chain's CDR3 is CASSEETSGTLGDNEQFF. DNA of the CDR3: TGTGCCAGCTCCGAGGAGACTAGCGGGACCCTGGGGGACAATGAGCAGTTCTTC. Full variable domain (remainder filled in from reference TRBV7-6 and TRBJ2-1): GAGVSQSPRYKVTKRGQDVALRCDPISGHVSLYWYRQALGQGPEFLTYFNYEAQQDKSGLPNDRFSAERPEGSISTLTIQRTEQRDSAMYRCASSEETSGTLGDNEQFFGPGTRLTVL.

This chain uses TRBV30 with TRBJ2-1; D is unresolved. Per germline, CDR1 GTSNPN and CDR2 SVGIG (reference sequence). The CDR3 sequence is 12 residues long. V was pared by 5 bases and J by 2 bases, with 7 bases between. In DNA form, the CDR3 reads TGTGCCTGGGAGAGGACCTACAATGAGCAGTTCTTC. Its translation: CAWERTYNEQFF.

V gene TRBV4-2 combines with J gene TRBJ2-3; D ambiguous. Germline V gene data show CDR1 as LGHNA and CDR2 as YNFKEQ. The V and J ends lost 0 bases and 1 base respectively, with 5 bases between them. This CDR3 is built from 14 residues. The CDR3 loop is CASSQDPGTDTQYF. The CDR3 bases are TGTGCCAGCAGCCAAGATCCCGGCACAGATACGCAGTATTTT.

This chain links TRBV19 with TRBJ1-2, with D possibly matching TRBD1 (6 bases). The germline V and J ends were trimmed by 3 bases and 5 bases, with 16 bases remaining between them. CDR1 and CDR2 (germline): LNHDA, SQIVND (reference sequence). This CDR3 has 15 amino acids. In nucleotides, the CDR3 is TGTGCCAGTAGTATCTATGACAGGCTCGAATATGGCTACACCTTC. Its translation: CASSIYDRLEYGYTF.

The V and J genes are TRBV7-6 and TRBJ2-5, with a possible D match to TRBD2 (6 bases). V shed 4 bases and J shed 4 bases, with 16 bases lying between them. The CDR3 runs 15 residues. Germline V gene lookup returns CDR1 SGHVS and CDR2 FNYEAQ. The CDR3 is CASSSGDLSVETQYF. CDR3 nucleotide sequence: TGTGCCAGCAGCTCCGGGGACTTAAGCGTAGAGACCCAGTACTTC. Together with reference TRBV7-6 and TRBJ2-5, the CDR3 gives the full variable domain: GAGVSQSPRYKVTKRGQDVALRCDPISGHVSLYWYRQALGQGPEFLTYFNYEAQQDKSGLPNDRFSAERPEGSISTLTIQRTEQRDSAMYRCASSSGDLSVETQYFGPGTRLLVL.